The entry below describes one TCR beta chain. Its antigen is undetermined. TCRdb's table, derived via immunoSEQ multiplex PCR, lists solely in-frame clones and lacks some. The table has 250,000 or so clones, approximately 88% seen once. The treatment is: over 15 received Ad26.COV2.S at low or high dose, single or two shots; about 5 received placebo; per-sample allocation not given. Each sample was drawn 63 days after the first injection (of vaccine or placebo). These data are taken from a study of Ad26.COV2.S vaccination and SARS-CoV-2 variants. About the research overall: Donor had been placed in the Ad26.COV2.S arm of the COV1001 trial. Intramuscular Ad26.COV2.S doses were given once or twice, 56 days apart. Whole-study results and caveats: Measurement of non-spike TCR breadth gave similar results in vaccine and placebo recipients.

The CDR3 has 15 residues. V was pared by 3 bases and J by 0 bases, with 3 bases of the junction left unmatched. The germline V gene encodes CDR1 SNHLY and CDR2 FYNNEI. This receptor was identified in a person between 18 and 65 years old who received the Ad26.COV2.S COVID-19 vaccine or a placebo. The sequencing here drew on peripheral blood, taken in a trial of Ad26.COV2.S vaccine versus placebo. The chain couples TRBV2 to TRBJ1-2; 8 nucleotides align to TRBD1. CDR3 DNA: TGTGCCAGCAGTGACACAGGGGGTTCTAACTATGGCTACACCTTC. This sequence encodes CASSDTGGSNYGYTF.